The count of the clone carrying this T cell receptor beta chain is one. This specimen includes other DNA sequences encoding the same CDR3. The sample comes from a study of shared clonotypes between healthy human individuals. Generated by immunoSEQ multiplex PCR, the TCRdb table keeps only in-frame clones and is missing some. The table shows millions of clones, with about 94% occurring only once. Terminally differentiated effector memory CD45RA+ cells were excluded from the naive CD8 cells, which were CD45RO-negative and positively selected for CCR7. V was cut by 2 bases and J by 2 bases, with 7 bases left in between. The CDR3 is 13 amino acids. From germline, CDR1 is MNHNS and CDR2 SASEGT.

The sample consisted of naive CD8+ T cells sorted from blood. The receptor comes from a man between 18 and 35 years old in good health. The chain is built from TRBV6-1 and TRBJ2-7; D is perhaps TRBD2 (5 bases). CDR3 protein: CASSERGTYEQYF. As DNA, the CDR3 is TGTGCCAGCAGTGAACGAGGGACCTACGAGCAGTACTTC.